These 13 T cell receptor beta chains were sequenced from one sample in a study of blood T cell repertoires in COVID-19. Using immunoSEQ multiplex PCR, the repertoire was profiled, and TCRdb retains in-frame clones only, with some absent. Of around 190,000 clones detected, 70% to 80% appear once; the ten largest clones hold just over 8.5%. Source material: peripheral blood. These receptors all come from a woman aged 45-60 years with active or convalescent COVID-19.

The chain couples TRBV30 to TRBJ2-3; possibly TRBD1 for D (5 bases). The CDR3 loop spans 14 amino acids. V was trimmed by 0 bases and J by 3 bases, leaving 10 bases between them. CDR1 is GTSNPN, CDR2 SVGIG, per germline (reference sequence). DNA of the CDR3: TGTGCCTGGAGTGTACCCAGGGCTACAGATACGCAGTATTTT. It specifies CAWSVPRATDTQYF.

This clone was picked up one time. The chain links TRBV28 to TRBJ1-5; no clear D. Trimming removed 2 bases at V and 7 bases at J, with 12 bases between. CDR1 and CDR2 (germline): MDHEN, SYDVKM. This CDR3 is 14 amino acids long. The CDR3 sequence is CASSLGLGSQPQHF. The CDR3 DNA sequence: TGTGCCAGCAGTTTAGGGCTCGGATCCCAGCCCCAGCATTTT.

This chain connects TRBV12-5 to TRBJ1-1, with 8 positions matching TRBD1. V shed 0 bases and J 4 bases; nucleotides not matched to a gene: 10. The CDR3 sequence is 17 residues long. Germline V CDR1 and CDR2: LGHNT, FRNRAP. The CDR3 region has the DNA TGTGCTAGTGGTTTGGTACTGACAGGGGACTTTGGCACTGAAGCTTTCTTT. Amino acids: CASGLVLTGDFGTEAFF.

The chain joins TRBV24-1 to TRBJ2-1; D might be TRBD2 (6 bases). Germline CDR1 reads KGHDR; CDR2 reads SFDVKD. V was shortened by 0 bases and J by 3 bases, with 11 bases between the two germline ends. The CDR3 runs to 16 residues. The CDR3 loop reads CATSDLEAGNYNEQFF. Here the CDR3 DNA reads TGTGCCACCAGTGATTTGGAGGCGGGGAACTACAATGAGCAGTTCTTC.

The chain employs TRBV10-3 and TRBJ1-2; possible D gene TRBD1, 6 bases. This CDR3 contains 14 residues. Germline-derived CDR1 and CDR2 are ENHRY and SYGVKD. Trimming stripped 3 bases from V and 10 bases from J, with 18 bases between. Here the CDR3 DNA reads TGTGCCATCAGTGAAGGGGGACGGATGAACAACTACACCTTC. Translated, it gives CAISEGGRMNNYTF.

The chain is built from TRBV25-1 and TRBJ2-5; D might be TRBD1 (5 bases). The CDR3 spans 14 residues. The germline V gene has CDR1 MGHDK and CDR2 SYGVNS. Trimming cost V 0 bases and J 4 bases, with 9 bases left between them. DNA for the CDR3: TGTGCCAGCAGTGAATATCAAGGGGCAGAGACCCAGTACTTC. The encoded protein is CASSEYQGAETQYF.

The chain links TRBV30 to TRBJ2-7; 7 nucleotides align to TRBD1. CDR1 GTSNPN and CDR2 SVGIG come from the germline V gene (reference sequence). J was trimmed by 2 bases and V by 1 base; bases with no gene match: 5. The CDR3 has 14 amino acids. The CDR3 DNA follows: TGTGCCTGGAGTGCCGGGACAGAGACCTACGAGCAGTACTTC. Its protein product is CAWSAGTETYEQYF.

The chain uses TRBV7-2 and TRBJ2-1, with 9 bases identical to TRBD2. Trimming took 1 base from V and 8 from J; bases not matched to a gene: 12. The germline V gene encodes CDR1 SGHTA and CDR2 FQGNSA. The CDR3 has 17 residues. The CDR3 sequence is CASSLVGGTSTVHEQFF. In nucleotides, the CDR3 is TGTGCCAGCAGCTTAGTTGGTGGGACTAGCACGGTCCATGAGCAGTTCTTC.

The chain links TRBV7-2 to TRBJ2-2; TRBD2 agrees at 15 bases. V shed 4 bases and J 4 bases; nucleotides not matched to a gene: 7. The CDR3 contains 18 residues. Germline V gene data show CDR1 as SGHTA and CDR2 as FQGNSA. This CDR3 reads CASSSPGLAGGGTGELFF. CDR3 nucleotide sequence: TGTGCCAGCAGCTCCCCTGGACTAGCGGGAGGGGGCACCGGGGAGCTGTTTTTT.

V is TRBV6-5 and J is TRBJ1-2; D might be TRBD1 (6 bases). The CDR3 contains 16 residues. The V gene's germline CDR1 is MNHEY and CDR2 SVGAGI. Trimming took 2 bases from V and 1 from J, leaving 14 bases between them. The CDR3 is CASSYGRGSNNYGYTF. Written as DNA, the CDR3 is TGTGCCAGCAGTTACGGCAGGGGATCGAATAACTATGGCTACACCTTC.

The V call is TRBV3-1 (or the pseudogene TRBV3-2), the J call TRBJ1-3, with D possibly matching TRBD1 (5 bases). This CDR3 is built from 16 residues. CDR1 LGHDT and CDR2 YNNKEL come from the germline V gene (reference sequence). V was pared by 1 base and J by 3 bases, with 13 bases between. Written as DNA, the CDR3 is TGTGCCAGCAGCCAAGCTGCAGGGCAGTATGGAAACACCATATATTTT. Translation: CASSQAAGQYGNTIYF.

V and J are TRBV7-2 and TRBJ2-5; 11 bases map to TRBD2. Germline V gene lookup returns CDR1 SGHTA and CDR2 FQGNSA. The V gene end was trimmed by 2 bases and the J gene end by 2 bases; junction bases not matched to a gene: 7. This CDR3 region has 17 residues. CDR3 nucleotides: TGTGCCAGCAGCTTAACTAGCGGGGGAGTTAATCAAGAGACCCAGTACTTC. Protein: CASSLTSGGVNQETQYF.

This clone was picked up one time. The chain couples TRBV7-9 to TRBJ1-2, with D maybe TRBD1 (6 bases). Trimming pared 4 bases from V and 8 bases from J, leaving 26 bases between. Looked up from germline, CDR1 is SEHNR and CDR2 is FQNEAQ (reference sequence). This CDR3 region has 17 residues. The CDR3 loop is CASSSPTLTGQIDGYTF. CDR3 nucleotides: TGTGCCAGCAGCTCGCCAACGTTGACAGGACAAATAGACGGCTACACCTTC.